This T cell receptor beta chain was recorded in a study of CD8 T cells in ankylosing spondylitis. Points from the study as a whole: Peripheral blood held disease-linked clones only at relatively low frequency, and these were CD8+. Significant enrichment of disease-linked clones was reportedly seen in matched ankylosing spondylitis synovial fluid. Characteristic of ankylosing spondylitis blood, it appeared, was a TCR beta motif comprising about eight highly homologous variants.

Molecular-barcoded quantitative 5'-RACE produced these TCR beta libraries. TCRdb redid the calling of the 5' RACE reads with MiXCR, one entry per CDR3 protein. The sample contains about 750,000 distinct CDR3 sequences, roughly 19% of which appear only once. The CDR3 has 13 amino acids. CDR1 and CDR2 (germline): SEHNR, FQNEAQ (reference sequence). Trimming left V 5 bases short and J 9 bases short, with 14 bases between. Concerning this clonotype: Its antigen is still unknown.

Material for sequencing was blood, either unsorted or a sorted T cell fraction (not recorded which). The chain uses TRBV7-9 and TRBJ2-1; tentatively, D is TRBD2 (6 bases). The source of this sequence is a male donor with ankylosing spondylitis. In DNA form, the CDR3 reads TGTGCCAGCAGCATCGATCAGGGAGGTGAGCAGTTCTTC. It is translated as CASSIDQGGEQFF.